This TCR beta chain stems from a study of cytomegalovirus exposure and HLA in healthy donors. Study-level results: Confirmation in vitro established that a few CMV-associated chains were specific for CMV antigens.

With respect to this clone: Antigen: not known.

The junction had 5 bases not matched to a gene; V was cut back by 6 bases and J by 0 bases. This CDR3 region has 15 residues. Per the germline V gene, CDR1 is KGHSH and CDR2 is LQKENI. Primers: 60 Vbeta forward and 13 Jbeta reverse. Measured with immunoSEQ multiplex PCR; TCRdb has only the in-frame clones, and not every one. The sample has over 80,000 clones, 76% seen once. Material: PBMCs. The chain carries TRBV18 and TRBJ1-3, with 7 bases lining up with TRBD1. This TCR was sampled from a man in his forties or fifties in good health and CMV-seronegative. The CDR3 bases are TGTGCCAGCTCGCCGACAGGGCTCTCTGGAAACACCATATATTTT. It codes for CASSPTGLSGNTIYF.